Reported below is one TCR beta chain. This specimen comes from a study of blood T cell repertoires in COVID-19. On the study more broadly: Nucleic acid was either cDNA or gDNA, and it came from T cells, B-cell-depleted T cells, or PBMCs.

The CDR3 is made up of 13 amino acids. Losses at the gene ends were 4 bases for V and 8 bases for J; bases not matched to a gene: 5. CDR1 is SGDLS, CDR2 YYNGEE, per germline. Measured with immunoSEQ multiplex PCR; TCRdb has only the in-frame clones, and not every one. The sample consists of roughly 64,000 clones, 65% to 90% of them appearing once. This sequence joins TRBV9 and TRBJ2-5; TRBD2 matches 10 bases. This TCR was recovered from a man aged 40-55 years with acute or convalescent COVID-19. Sequenced: peripheral blood. The CDR3 region is CASSFLAGDTQYF. The DNA for the CDR3 is TGTGCCAGCAGCTTCCTAGCGGGGGACACCCAGTACTTC.